The 11 T cell receptor beta chains in this list originate from one sample, sequenced in a study of T cell responses to AZD1222 COVID-19 vaccine. The table came from immunoSEQ multiplex PCR; TCRdb's copy has only in-frame clones and leaves some out. The sample contains about 110,000 clones, 87% of which appear only once. Here the sequenced sample was peripheral blood, taken on day 0 of AZD1222 vaccination. The source of these receptors is an adult in good health.

V gene TRBV30 combines with J gene TRBJ1-4, with D perhaps matching TRBD1 (5 bases). The V and J ends lost 8 bases and 7 bases respectively, with 17 bases between them. Germline assignment: CDR1 GTSNPN and CDR2 SVGIG (reference sequence). CDR3 length: 13 residues. CDR3 in amino acids: CAVRGGGGEKLFF. The CDR3 DNA is TGTGCCGTCCGTGGCGGGGGAGGTGAAAAACTGTTTTTT.

The V call is TRBV3-1 (or the pseudogene TRBV3-2), the J call TRBJ2-3; no firm D call. CDR1 is LGHDT and CDR2 is YNNKEL in the germline V gene (reference sequence). V lost 4 bases, J lost 0 bases, and 8 bases lay in between. The CDR3 sequence is 14 residues long. CDR3 nucleotides: TGTGCCAGCAGCCCCCGACCCAGCACAGATACGCAGTATTTT. The encoded protein is CASSPRPSTDTQYF.

The V gene is TRBV10-3, the J gene TRBJ1-2; D might be TRBD1 (5 bases). Trimming stripped 0 bases from V and 6 bases from J, with 8 bases between. The germline CDR1 and CDR2 sequences are ENHRY and SYGVKD. CDR3 size: 13 residues. The CDR3 sequence is CAISESGTDGYTF. CDR3 sequence (DNA): TGTGCCATCAGTGAGTCGGGGACCGATGGCTACACCTTC.

V and J are TRBV25-1 and TRBJ1-2; D gene ambiguous. The CDR3 sequence is 14 residues long. The germline V and J ends were trimmed by 2 bases and 7 bases, with 14 bases remaining between them. Germline lookup yields CDR1 MGHDK and CDR2 SYGVNS. As DNA, the CDR3 is TGTGCCAGCAGTGAAGTAGGGAAAACTGGTGGCTACACCTTC. This encodes CASSEVGKTGGYTF.

The chain joins TRBV5-4 to TRBJ2-7; 13 bases align to TRBD2. The germline CDR1 and CDR2 sequences are SGHNT and YYREEE (reference sequence). V trimming: 4 bases; J trimming: 0 bases; junction bases outside the gene matches: 4. The CDR3 contains 16 residues. The CDR3 bases are TGTGCCAGCAGCCAGGGGACTAGCGGGACCTCCTACGAGCAGTACTTC. Residues: CASSQGTSGTSYEQYF.

The V gene is TRBV5-4, the J gene TRBJ2-5; 7 nucleotides align to TRBD1. V lost 2 bases to trimming and J lost 3 bases; unmatched junction nucleotides: 1. The CDR3 is 13 residues long. Germline CDR1 is SGHNT and CDR2 is YYREEE (reference sequence). The CDR3 coding sequence is TGTGCCAGCAGCTTTACAGGGGAAGAGACCCAGTACTTC. Amino acids: CASSFTGEETQYF.

The chain carries TRBV6-5 and TRBJ1-1; D gene ambiguous. The CDR3 length is 12 residues. Germline V gene sequence: CDR1 MNHEY, CDR2 SVGAGI. V was shortened by 7 bases and J by 6 bases, with 12 bases between the two germline ends. This chain's CDR3 is CASKNYRAEAFF. In nucleotides, the CDR3 is TGTGCCAGCAAGAACTATCGGGCTGAAGCTTTCTTT.

The chain carries TRBV2 and TRBJ1-2; D call uncertain. Germline values: CDR1 SNHLY, CDR2 FYNNEI. This CDR3 contains 15 residues. V lost 4 bases and J 1 base, leaving 13 bases between the germline ends. The CDR3 coding sequence is TGTGCCAGCAGTGCGTCTCGGGTTCGTAACTATGGCTACACCTTC. It codes for CASSASRVRNYGYTF.

This chain uses TRBV6-1 with TRBJ1-2; 8 positions match TRBD1. From germline, CDR1 is MNHNS and CDR2 SASEGT. The CDR3 covers 17 residues. Trimming cost V 4 bases and J 4 bases; bases outside gene matches: 14. This CDR3 is CASSAPGQARGSYGYTF. The CDR3, as DNA: TGTGCCAGCAGTGCCCCGGGACAGGCGCGCGGCAGCTATGGCTACACCTTC.

This clone showed up just a few times. The V gene is TRBV19, the J gene TRBJ2-2, with 7 bases aligning to TRBD1. Unmatched junction bases numbered 13, after V lost 10 bases and J lost 2 bases. The V gene's germline CDR1 is LNHDA and CDR2 SQIVND (reference sequence). The CDR3 is 16 residues long. CDR3 in DNA: TGTGCCACTGCGACAGGGTCACATCTTAACACCGGGGAGCTGTTTTTT. Its translation: CATATGSHLNTGELFF.

As DNA, the CDR3 is TGTGCCAGCAACGGAAGAGGGGGGGCAGTCCACGAGCAGTACTTC. Protein sequence: CASNGRGGAVHEQYF. The J gene is TRBJ2-7, the V gene TRBV6-5; possible D gene TRBD2, 7 bases. The V and J ends lost 7 bases and 5 bases respectively, with 21 bases between them. Germline values: CDR1 MNHEY, CDR2 SVGAGI. This CDR3 contains 15 residues.